Described below is a single T cell receptor beta chain sequence and its context. Patients from Seattle were sampled longitudinally, starting during active infection. The source of the sample is a study of blood T cell repertoires in COVID-19. Study as a whole: There were acute and convalescent COVID-19 samples, and they came from the United States, Italy and Spain. From T cells, B-cell-depleted T cells, or PBMCs came the material, which was cDNA or gDNA.

Trimming shortened V by 2 bases and J by 8 bases, and 7 bases separated the two germline ends. The CDR3 extends over 13 amino acids. Germline CDR1 reads SGHTA; CDR2 reads FQGTGA. Study processing details: Researchers report that nucleated cell counts were estimated from reference gene primer amplification. The data were produced by immunoSEQ multiplex PCR, yet TCRdb's version contains in-frame clones alone and is incomplete. V and J calls and clone size follow that table, whereas D and trimming were derived from the DNA. Of some 240,000 clones in the sample, nearly 90% are singletons; the top ten hold around 1.9%.

The sequenced material came from peripheral blood. The sequence was obtained from a woman aged 60 to 75 with COVID-19, enrolled during active disease. The chain is built from TRBV7-3 and TRBJ1-6, with D unclear. The CDR3 protein is CASSLVQYSPLHF. CDR3 nucleotides: TGTGCCAGCAGCTTAGTTCAGTATTCACCCCTCCACTTT.